The 6 T cell receptor beta chains in this list originate from one sample, sequenced in a study of cytomegalovirus exposure and HLA in healthy donors. The study ran its PCR with 60 Vbeta and 13 Jbeta primers. Here immunoSEQ multiplex PCR was the method, and the copy in TCRdb shows in-frame clones only, minus some. The sample includes about 160,000 clones, around 90% of them seen just once. Input material: PBMCs. These receptors were taken from a woman between 25 and 40 years old in good health and CMV-seronegative.

This clone was found once. The rearrangement joins TRBV7-2 to TRBJ1-5, with D possibly being TRBD1 (6 bases). The ends were cut back, 1 base at V and 4 bases at J, with 14 bases in the middle. Germline CDR1 SGHTA, CDR2 FQGNSA. The length of the CDR3 is 16 residues. As DNA, the CDR3 is TGTGCCAGCAGCTTAGGGACAGAACAGAATAATCAGCCCCAGCATTTT. Protein sequence: CASSLGTEQNNQPQHF.

This chain connects TRBV9 to TRBJ2-2; weak D call: TRBD1 (6 bases). Germline V gene sequence: CDR1 SGDLS, CDR2 YYNGEE. Deletions cut 4 bases from V and 3 bases from J, with 10 bases between. The CDR3 spans 14 residues. CDR3 nucleotides: TGTGCCAGCAGCCAGGACAGCCACACCGGGGAGCTGTTTTTT. Its protein product is CASSQDSHTGELFF.

The chain recombines TRBV5-1 with TRBJ2-7, with 9 nucleotides matching TRBD2. The V gene's germline CDR1 is SGHRS and CDR2 YFSETQ. The CDR3 totals 14 residues. The trim removed 9 bases at V and 1 base at J, leaving 8 bases unmatched. The CDR3 region has the DNA TGCGCCACCCGATCAACTAGCGGGTCCTACGAGCAGTACTTC. Its translation: CATRSTSGSYEQYF.

This clone showed up just once. The rearrangement joins TRBV6-1 to TRBJ2-5; TRBD2 agrees at 7 bases. J gave up 5 bases and V 8 bases, and 17 bases lay outside the gene matches. The CDR3 extends over 16 amino acids. Germline CDR1 reads MNHNS; CDR2 reads SASEGT. As DNA, the CDR3 is TGTGCCAGCGGTGTGGGGGGGGGAGGGTGGGGGGAGACCCAGTACTTC. Amino acids: CASGVGGGGWGETQYF.

The chain employs TRBV10-2 and TRBJ1-5; D not certain. Germline assignment: CDR1 WSHSY and CDR2 SAAADI. The length of the CDR3 is 13 residues. Trimming left V 2 bases short and J 7 bases short, with 9 bases between. DNA for the CDR3: TGCGCCAGCAGTGAGGACACCCGACAGCCCCAGCATTTT. Residues: CASSEDTRQPQHF.

This clone was counted between two and nine times. The chain has TRBV13 and TRBJ2-5, with D unclear. With the DNA end fitting TRBJ2-7 better, the J assignment may be wrong. The CDR3 covers 13 residues. CDR1 is PRHDT, CDR2 FYEKMQ, per germline (reference sequence). CDR3 nucleotide sequence: TGTGCCAGCAGCTTACACCTATCATACGAGCAGTACTTC. It encodes CASSLHLSYEQYF.